This paragraph covers one T cell receptor (beta chain) sequence. What it binds is unknown. These data originate in a study of T cell responses to AZD1222 COVID-19 vaccine. For the study at large: Second-dose intervals of approximately 4 or approximately 12 weeks were pooled. Study results and caveats: Per reports, nearly half of all spike-specific TCRs target regions that are unmutated in variants.

Profiled with immunoSEQ multiplex PCR; TCRdb holds only in-frame clones, not every one. Among approximately 110,000 clones listed, around 85% were seen once. Sequenced material: peripheral blood, taken on day 0 of AZD1222 vaccination. This clonotype was sampled from an adult in good health.

CDR3 nucleotide sequence: TGTGCCAGCAGCTTAGCTGGCAGCTTTGAAGCTTTCTTT. It codes for CASSLAGSFEAFF. The chain links TRBV7-2 to TRBJ1-1; the D is unclear. The germline V and J ends were trimmed by 0 bases and 7 bases, with 9 bases remaining between them. Germline V gives CDR1 SGHTA, CDR2 FQGNSA. The CDR3 covers 13 residues. Using reference TRBV7-2 and TRBJ1-1 for the parts outside the CDR3, the full variable domain is GAGVSQSPSNKVTEKGKDVELRCDPISGHTALYWYRQSLGQGLEFLIYFQGNSAPDKSGLPSDRFSAERTGGSVSTLTIQRTQQEDSAVYLCASSLAGSFEAFFGQGTRLTVV.